A selection of T cell receptor beta chains follows, all from one sample in a study of PD-1 blockade in classical Hodgkin lymphoma. The protocol was immunoSEQ multiplex PCR, while the TCRdb copy is restricted to in-frame clones and leaves out a portion. Among about 50,000 clones listed, around 70% were seen once. The source material was peripheral blood mononuclear cells (PBMCs), sampled at baseline. Receptors were obtained from a human donor with classical Hodgkin lymphoma. The CDR3 runs from the conserved cysteine through the conserved F or W. D genes are given only for firm matches. Not all rows give a size; the values are once, few, many and, for expanded clones, a class.

V gene: TRBV9; CDR3 length: 13; clone size: .; D gene: .; J gene: TRBJ1-3; CDR3 DNA: TGTGCCAGCAGCGGGCAACAGGGAAACACCATATATTTT; CDR3 protein: CASSGQQGNTIYF
V gene: TRBV5-1; CDR3 length: 13; clone size: .; D gene: .; J gene: TRBJ2-2; CDR3 DNA: TGCGCCAGCAGCTATCGGAACACCGGGGAGCTGTTTTTT; CDR3 protein: CASSYRNTGELFF
V gene: TRBV5-4; CDR3 length: 15; clone size: once; D gene: .; J gene: TRBJ1-1; CDR3 DNA: TGTGCCAGCAGCTTGGTAGAGAAGATGAACACTGAAGCTTTCTTT; CDR3 protein: CASSLVEKMNTEAFF
V gene: TRBV28; CDR3 length: 14; clone size: .; D gene: TRBD1; J gene: TRBJ1-5; CDR3 DNA: TGTGCCAGCGGACAGGCGTTTCCCAATCAGCCCCAGCATTTT; CDR3 protein: CASGQAFPNQPQHF
V gene: TRBV30; CDR3 length: 13; clone size: .; D gene: .; J gene: TRBJ1-1; CDR3 DNA: TGTGCCTGGACCAGACTCGGGGGTACTGAAGCTTTCTTT; CDR3 protein: CAWTRLGGTEAFF
V gene: TRBV2; CDR3 length: 15; clone size: .; D gene: TRBD1; J gene: TRBJ1-6; CDR3 DNA: TGTGCCAGCAGGCCTCGTACAGGGGGTGTTTCACCCCTCCACTTT; CDR3 protein: CASRPRTGGVSPLHF
V gene: TRBV19; CDR3 length: 12; clone size: .; D gene: .; J gene: TRBJ1-1; CDR3 DNA: TGTGCCAGTAGTATCGGAGGGCTTGGAGCTTTCTTT; CDR3 protein: CASSIGGLGAFF
V gene: TRBV18; CDR3 length: 16; clone size: .; D gene: .; J gene: TRBJ1-3; CDR3 DNA: TGTGCCAGCTCACCGGACAGACCGAGCTCTGGAAACACCATATATTTT; CDR3 protein: CASSPDRPSSGNTIYF
V gene: TRBV2; CDR3 length: 14; clone size: .; D gene: TRBD2; J gene: TRBJ2-7; CDR3 DNA: TGTGCCAGCACTATAGCGGGGACGCGCTACGAGCAGTACTTC; CDR3 protein: CASTIAGTRYEQYF
V gene: TRBV7-9; CDR3 length: 13; clone size: .; D gene: .; J gene: TRBJ2-2; CDR3 DNA: TGTGCCAGCAGCCGTGAAAACCCCGGGGAGCTGTTTTTT; CDR3 protein: CASSRENPGELFF
V gene: TRBV7-3; CDR3 length: 14; clone size: .; D gene: .; J gene: TRBJ2-2; CDR3 DNA: TGTGCCAGCAGCCCTGGGGAGAACACCGGGGAGCTGTTTTTT; CDR3 protein: CASSPGENTGELFF